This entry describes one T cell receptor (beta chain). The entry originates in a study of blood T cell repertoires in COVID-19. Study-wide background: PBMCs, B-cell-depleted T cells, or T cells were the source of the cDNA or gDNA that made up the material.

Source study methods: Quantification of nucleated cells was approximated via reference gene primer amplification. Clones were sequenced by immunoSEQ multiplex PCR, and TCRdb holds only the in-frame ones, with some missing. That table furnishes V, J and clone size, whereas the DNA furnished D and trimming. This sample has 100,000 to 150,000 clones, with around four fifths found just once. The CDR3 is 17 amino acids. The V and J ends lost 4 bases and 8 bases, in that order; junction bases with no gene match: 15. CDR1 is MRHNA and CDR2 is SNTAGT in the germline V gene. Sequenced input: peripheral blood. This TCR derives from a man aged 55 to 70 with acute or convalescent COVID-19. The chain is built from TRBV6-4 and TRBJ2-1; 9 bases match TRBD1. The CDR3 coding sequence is TGTGCCAGCAGTGCCCATTCGGGACAGGGTCGTTTTTATGAGCAGTTCTTC. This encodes CASSAHSGQGRFYEQFF.